One sample yielded the 11 T cell receptor beta chains listed below, sequenced in a study of identical twins. Via MiXCR, TCRdb re-called the 5' RACE reads, giving one row per CDR3 protein. This sample has 700,000 or so distinct CDR3 sequences, with around 8.3% found just once. The sample also formed part of further work on yellow fever vaccine responses in identical twins.

Source material: PBMCs. All receptors derive from a woman under 30 in good health.

This clonotype was counted ten times or more. The chain recombines TRBV10-3 with TRBJ2-7; D is tentatively TRBD1 or TRBD2 (5 bases each). CDR3 size: 11 residues. Trimming removed 5 bases at V and 11 bases at J, with 13 bases between. The V gene's germline CDR1 is ENHRY and CDR2 SYGVKD. This chain's CDR3 is CAISRDREKYF. The CDR3 bases are TGTGCCATCAGTAGGGACCGCGAAAAGTACTTC.

This clonotype has a handful of counts. V usage is TRBV5-5 and J usage is TRBJ1-1; the D is unclear. CDR1 and CDR2 (germline): SGHKS, YYEKEE (reference sequence). This CDR3 has 14 residues. V was trimmed by 6 bases and J by 2 bases, leaving 14 bases between them. CDR3: CASTLWVGNTEAFF. The CDR3 DNA sequence: TGTGCCAGCACCCTCTGGGTAGGAAACACTGAAGCTTTCTTT.

At least ten counts were recorded for this clonotype. The chain couples TRBV7-2 to TRBJ2-1; possibly TRBD2 for D (6 bases). Germline loops: CDR1 SGHTA, CDR2 FQGNSA. Trimming shortened V by 1 base and J by 4 bases, and 8 bases separated the two germline ends. The CDR3 loop spans 14 amino acids. The CDR3, as DNA: TGTGCCAGCAGCTTAGTGACTAGGTACAATGAGCAGTTCTTC. It yields the protein CASSLVTRYNEQFF.

The table lists this clonotype with many counts. The chain has TRBV28 and TRBJ2-3; 16 nucleotides match TRBD2. The CDR3 loop spans 19 amino acids. Germline-derived CDR1 and CDR2 are MDHEN and SYDVKM. V trimming: 6 bases; J trimming: 0 bases; junction bases outside the gene matches: 9. In DNA form, the CDR3 reads TGTGCCAGCAGCCCGGGACTAGCGGGAGGGCCATGGAGCACAGATACGCAGTATTTT. Amino acids: CASSPGLAGGPWSTDTQYF.

This clonotype was counted between two and nine times. The gene calls are TRBV5-1 and TRBJ1-1; D may be TRBD1 (5 bases). The V and J ends lost 4 bases and 6 bases respectively, with 10 bases between them. CDR1 and CDR2 (germline): SGHRS, YFSETQ. This CDR3 has 12 amino acids. In nucleotides, the CDR3 is TGCGCCAGCAGCGTCCGGGGGGCTGAAGCTTTCTTT. This gives the protein CASSVRGAEAFF.

This clonotype came up a few times. This chain connects TRBV24-1 to TRBJ2-1; D is possibly TRBD1 or TRBD2 (5 bases each). V lost 4 bases, J lost 4 bases, and 22 bases lay in between. The CDR3 has 18 amino acids. Germline CDR1 is KGHDR and CDR2 is SFDVKD. The CDR3 DNA reads TGTGCCACCAGTGACCCCGGGACGGAGACTAAATTTTACAATGAGCAGTTCTTC. This translates into CATSDPGTETKFYNEQFF.

This chain uses TRBV3-1 with TRBJ2-7; TRBD1 matches at 7 bases. CDR1 is LGHDT and CDR2 is YNNKEL in the germline V gene (reference sequence). The CDR3 runs to 14 residues. V lost 4 bases and J lost 3; bases outside the gene matches: 6. CDR3 DNA: TGTGCCAGCAGCCCGGGACAGTTTGGCTACGAGCAGTACTTC. Amino acid sequence: CASSPGQFGYEQYF.

This clonotype has a count of ten or more. The chain has TRBV12-3 or TRBV12-4 and TRBJ2-7; D not resolved. The CDR3 is 13 amino acids. The ends were cut back, 7 bases at V and 1 base at J, with 11 bases in the middle. The CDR3: CASTRSGSYEQYF. The CDR3 nucleotides read TGTGCCAGCACCCGATCCGGATCCTACGAGCAGTACTTC.

This clonotype was detected a few times. This chain links TRBV7-2 with TRBJ2-1; 11 bases are a match to TRBD2. The CDR3 length is 17 residues. Germline loops: CDR1 SGHTA, CDR2 FQGNSA. Unmatched junction bases numbered 14, after V lost 5 bases and J lost 8 bases. CDR3 in amino acids: CASSPYRSGRAADEQFF. The CDR3 region has the DNA TGTGCCAGCAGCCCTTACCGTAGCGGGAGGGCCGCGGATGAGCAGTTCTTC.

To note about this clonotype: A much larger clone lies a single base off, so this may be a read error. The chain employs TRBV12-3 or TRBV12-4 and TRBJ2-4; the match to TRBD2 covers 10 bases. CDR3 length: 18 amino acids. The CDR3 nucleotides read TGTGCCATCAGTTTACAGAGCGGGGGGGCTCTAGCCAAAAACATTCAGTACTTC. Translating gives CAISLQSGGALAKNIQYF.

This clonotype was observed many times. The rearrangement joins TRBV7-2 to TRBJ1-2; D unclear. The length of the CDR3 is 11 residues. Germline lookup yields CDR1 SGHTA and CDR2 FQGNSA. The V end was cut by 1 base, the J end by 8 bases, with 5 bases between. CDR3 sequence: CASSLDWGYTF. In nucleotides, the CDR3 is TGTGCCAGCAGCTTAGACTGGGGCTACACCTTC.